This entry describes one TCR beta chain. The antigen this receptor binds is unknown. No much larger clone exists at a distance of one base, and base qualities are not known. The sample comes from a study of identifying expanded T cells in peripheral blood (dated by TCRdb to about 2019). About the investigation overall: Four technical replicates, made by sequencing separate aliquots from the same pool of genomic DNA, were compared pairwise.

The CDR3, from cysteine to phenylalanine, totals 16 residues. The kept DNA is CDR3 alone, 48 bases in frame from the first base. Trimming leaves V shorter by 1 base and J shorter by 4 bases, with the junction holding 9 bases beyond the gene matches. Sequences SGHRS (CDR1) and YFSETQ (CDR2) are obtained from the germline V gene. TCRbeta CDR3 regions were profiled with the immunoSEQ Assay using bias-controlled multiplex PCR amplification of genomic DNA. As for how the authors treated the data: To quantify the absolute abundance of each unique TCRbeta CDR3 region, the sequences were collapsed and filtered. Two models were used to test differential abundance: a binomial model (Fisher-equivalent) and a beta-binomial model that adds time-dependent variance fitted from healthy donors. Any clone with fewer than 5 combined templates was excluded, and a clone was called differentially abundant if its Benjamini-Hochberg FDR was below 0.01. The form v = (b*log(k)+a)^2 was used to model beta-binomial variance as a function of total template count across the two samples. Imported from immuneACCESS, the table was reduced by TCRdb to in-frame sequences with V and J called. These copies leave out some clones; in studies compared against another copy, an unresolved V gene accounts for under half, and the cause of the remainder is not known. V and J calls and clone size are copied from that table; D and trimming were computed from the DNA. In all, the sample holds under 90,000 clones, and roughly 90% of those were seen once. The top ten hold approximately 2.8% of the sample.

During the collection period, no infections or other immune events were recorded for the healthy donors. Healthy-donor blood repertoires served as a training cohort to calibrate time-dependent variance in a beta-binomial model of T-cell clone differential abundance. The training cohort comprised approximately ten healthy donors, 3 female and 7 male. The donors were between roughly 25 and 70 years old, with an average age of around 42 years. Obtained from a commercial supplier, whole blood was collected from each healthy donor at three time points set around 2 weeks apart. Genomic DNA was extracted from unsorted whole blood for immunosequencing. The paper's findings and limits, for the study overall: Around 1.2 differentially abundant clones were flagged by the binomial model between technical replicates, whereas about 16 and 19 were flagged over two weeks and four weeks, respectively. The beta-binomial model significantly reduced the number of clones called differentially abundant and the false-positive rate across all healthy-donor time intervals. It was expected by the authors that biological variance in healthy repertoires might increase further over much longer intervals, such as months to years. For all healthy donors, the variance in clone template counts between approximately two-week samples rose significantly as total template count increased.

The V and J genes are TRBV5-1 and TRBJ1-1; 8 bases in the junction line up with TRBD1. Sequencing was done on a sample of blood. The clonotype was recovered from a person aged 18 to 70 in good health. DNA sequence: TGCGCCAGCAGCTTGAATCCGACAGGGGACGGCACTGAAGCTTTCTTT. Its protein is CASSLNPTGDGTEAFF.